Sequencing of this TCR beta chain was carried out in a study of cytomegalovirus exposure and HLA in healthy donors. Findings of the study overall: The majority of TCR sequences were rare, yet some public TCRs appeared in many donors. An analysis was carried out at a later point. It showed that HLA-associated TCR beta chains were more clonally expanded than equally common non-associated chains.

Trimming at V came to 6 bases and at J to 4 bases, leaving 8 bases not matched to a gene. The CDR3 has 15 amino acids. CDR1 and CDR2 from the germline V gene are MNHEY and SVGAGI. Details on this clone: The antigen is not known.

Use of 60 Vbeta and 13 Jbeta primers characterized the PCR. Sequencing used immunoSEQ multiplex PCR; TCRdb keeps in-frame clones, though not all of them. The sample carries about 76,000 clones, just under 80% recorded once. The clonotype was recovered from a male donor in good health and CMV-seropositive. The chain is built from TRBV6-5 and TRBJ2-3, with 9 positions matching TRBD2. The material sequenced was PBMCs. The CDR3 DNA reads as TGTGCCAGCAGAGGTAGCGGGAGAGGCGCAGATACGCAGTATTTT. Its translation is CASRGSGRGADTQYF.